These 27 T cell receptor beta chains originate from one sample sequenced in a study of CD8+CD57+ T cells in acquired aplastic anemia. Investigators profiled TCR beta VDJ and CDR3 from genomic DNA template. From the reads, TCRdb called clonotypes with MiXCR, one entry per CDR3 protein. The sample lists about 220,000 distinct CDR3 sequences; 30% to 40% were seen once. Sequencing was carried out using sorted CD4+, CD8+, or CD8+CD57+ T cells (not recorded which) from PBMCs. Receptor source: a human donor in good health, serving as a control.

This clonotype was observed at least ten times. This chain links TRBV15 with TRBJ2-7; D perhaps matches TRBD1 (6 bases). Between the trimmed V and J ends, which lost 2 bases and 6 bases, there was a span of 11 bases. Germline V gene lookup returns CDR1 LNHNV and CDR2 YYDKDF (reference sequence). This CDR3 has 13 residues. The CDR3: CATSRPLGGEQYF. The CDR3 DNA follows: TGTGCCACCAGCAGACCCTTAGGGGGCGAGCAGTACTTC. The entire variable domain, with the rest obtained from reference TRBV15 and TRBJ2-7, is as follows: DAMVIQNPRYQVTQFGKPVTLSCSQTLNHNVMYWYQQKSSQAPKLLFHYYDKDFNNEADTPDNFQSRRPNTSFCFLDIRSPGLGDTAMYLCATSRPLGGEQYFGPGTRLTVT.

The chain uses TRBV20-1 and TRBJ1-2, with TRBD1 as a possible D gene (5 bases). The CDR3 contains 13 residues. CDR1 DFQATT and CDR2 SNEGSKA come from the germline V gene (reference sequence). Deletions cut 3 bases from V and 4 bases from J, with 12 bases between. In nucleotides, the CDR3 is TGCAGTGCTAGCCGCACAGGCGCCTATGGCTACACCTTC. This codes for CSASRTGAYGYTF.

This rearrangement joins TRBV2 to TRBJ1-2; 11 nucleotides match TRBD1. This CDR3 comprises 13 residues. Germline V gives CDR1 SNHLY, CDR2 FYNNEI. V was pared by 7 bases and J by 5 bases, with 3 bases of the junction left unmatched. The CDR3 loop reads CASKDRGLYGYTF. The DNA for the CDR3 is TGTGCCAGCAAGGACAGGGGGCTATATGGCTACACCTTC.

This clonotype was detected many times. CDR3 nucleotide sequence: TGTGCCAGCAGCGTGACAGGTGCTGAAGCTTTCTTT. This sequence encodes CASSVTGAEAFF. The chain is built from TRBV7-9 and TRBJ1-1; D may be TRBD1 (6 bases). The V gene lost 5 bases and the J gene lost 6 bases, with 10 bases spanning the gap. The CDR3 is 12 amino acids. CDR1 is SEHNR and CDR2 is FQNEAQ in the germline V gene (reference sequence).

This clonotype was found many times. This chain connects TRBV5-6 to TRBJ2-5, with D hard to call. The V gene lost 4 bases and the J gene lost 11 bases, with 12 bases spanning the gap. Germline CDR1 and CDR2: SGHDT and YYEEEE. The CDR3 loop spans 11 amino acids. The CDR3 spells CASSRETRQYF. CDR3 nucleotide sequence: TGTGCCAGCAGCCGAGAGACCCGTCAGTACTTC.

In this sample, this clonotype turned up many times. The rearrangement links TRBV5-1 to TRBJ1-2; D perhaps matches TRBD1 (5 bases). This CDR3 is built from 15 residues. The V gene lost 0 bases and the J gene lost 2 bases, with 11 bases spanning the gap. Per germline, CDR1 SGHRS and CDR2 YFSETQ. CDR3 residues: CASSLVSGPNYGYTF. CDR3 DNA sequence: TGCGCCAGCAGCTTGGTATCGGGGCCCAACTATGGCTACACCTTC.

The chain couples TRBV7-9 to TRBJ2-5; 10 nucleotides match TRBD2. The J segment lost 5 bases and the V segment lost 3 bases, leaving 3 bases of the junction unmatched. The CDR3 contains 14 residues. Germline loops: CDR1 SEHNR, CDR2 FQNEAQ (reference sequence). CDR3 loop: CASSFLAGVETQYF. CDR3 bases: TGTGCCAGCAGCTTCCTAGCGGGGGTGGAGACCCAGTACTTC. Filled out from reference TRBV7-9 and TRBJ2-5, the complete variable domain reads DTGVSQNPRHKITKRGQNVTFRCDPISEHNRLYWYRQTLGQGPEFLTYFQNEAQLEKSRLLSDRFSAERPKGSFSTLEIQRTEQGDSAMYLCASSFLAGVETQYFGPGTRLLVL.

This clonotype was seen a single time. The chain has TRBV12-3 or TRBV12-4 and TRBJ2-2, with TRBD2 as a possible D gene (6 bases). The CDR3 consists of 14 residues. Trimming took off 3 bases at V and 6 bases at J, with 11 bases between the two ends. The CDR3 here is CASSFSGEAGELFF. In DNA form, the CDR3 reads TGTGCCAGCAGTTTTTCCGGGGAGGCCGGGGAGCTGTTTTTT.

As concerns this clonotype: A read error may be the cause here, since a much bigger clone is one base away. The J gene is TRBJ1-5, the V gene TRBV7-8; 9 bases are shared with TRBD1. The CDR3 loop spans 15 amino acids. The V and J ends lost 4 bases and 7 bases, in that order; junction bases with no gene match: 8. Germline CDR1 and CDR2: SGHVS and FQNEAQ. CDR3 coding DNA: TGTGCCAGCAGCTCCCAAGGGACAGGGCCCCAGCCCCAGCATTTT. It yields the protein CASSSQGTGPQPQHF. The full variable domain, in which reference TRBV7-8 and TRBJ1-5 provide the parts outside the CDR3, is GAGVSQSPRYKVAKRGQDVALRCDPISGHVSLFWYQQALGQGPEFLTYFQNEAQLDKSGLPSDRFFAERPEGSVSTLKIQRTQQEDSAVYLCASSSQGTGPQPQHFGDGTRLSIL.

The V gene is TRBV5-4, the J gene TRBJ2-7; TRBD1 matches 8 bases. Germline CDR1 and CDR2: SGHNT and YYREEE (reference sequence). After removal of 6 bases from V and 2 bases from J, the junction contained 10 bases not matched to a gene. This CDR3 has 15 residues. CDR3 amino acids: CASTNIGTGPYEQYF. The CDR3 coding sequence is TGTGCCAGCACTAATATCGGGACAGGTCCCTACGAGCAGTACTTC.

This clonotype was counted ten times or more. For the CDR3, the DNA is TGTGCCAGCAGCCCCCAGGATCTCTATGGCTACACCTTC. The encoded protein is CASSPQDLYGYTF. V is TRBV11-2 and J is TRBJ1-2; D is unclear. The CDR3 covers 13 residues. Germline V gene lookup returns CDR1 SGHAT and CDR2 FQNNGV. V lost 5 bases, J lost 4 bases, and 11 bases lay in between.

About this clonotype: Being one base from a much bigger clone, this may be a read error. The chain combines TRBV6-1 with TRBJ1-2, with D tentatively TRBD1 (6 bases). In germline, CDR1 is MNHNS, CDR2 SASEGT. CDR3 length: 14 amino acids. Here the CDR3 DNA reads TGTGTCAGCAGCGTAGGACAGAGACACTATGGCTACACCTTC. It translates to CVSSVGQRHYGYTF.

For this clonotype: A single base separates this from a much larger clone, so it may be a read error. The rearrangement joins TRBV19 to TRBJ2-2; 7 bases match TRBD1. The length of the CDR3 is 14 residues. Germline loops: CDR1 LNHDA, CDR2 SQIVND (reference sequence). The CDR3 coding sequence is TGTGCCAGCGAAGACAGGGCGAACACCGGGGAGCTGCTTTTT. This gives the protein CASEDRANTGELLF.

The DNA for the CDR3 is TGTGCCAGCAGTTACGAATTCCCTAGCGAGAACTACGAGCAGTACTTC. It codes for CASSYEFPSENYEQYF. V is TRBV6-5 and J is TRBJ2-7; possible D gene TRBD2, 6 bases. The germline CDR1 and CDR2 sequences are MNHEY and SVGAGI. Trimming took 2 bases from V and 3 from J, leaving 17 bases between them. The CDR3 is 16 residues long.

This clonotype was seen only once. The chain employs TRBV10-3 and TRBJ1-1; D perhaps matches TRBD1 (6 bases). CDR1 is ENHRY, CDR2 SYGVKD, per germline. The V end lost 10 bases, the J end lost 0 bases, and 21 bases lay between the germline ends. The CDR3 covers 16 residues. CDR3 DNA sequence: TGTGCCAGCAGCTCGCAAAGGACAGAAATGAACACTGAAGCTTTCTTT. It codes for CASSSQRTEMNTEAFF.

This clonotype was recorded at least ten times. V and J are TRBV15 and TRBJ1-5; a weak D match, TRBD1 (5 bases). Trimming removed 5 bases at V and 4 bases at J, with 15 bases between. CDR3 length equals 15 residues. CDR1 LNHNV and CDR2 YYDKDF come from the germline V gene (reference sequence). As DNA, the CDR3 is TGTGCCACCAGCTTGTCTGGGGCCGGGAATCAGCCCCAGCATTTT. Protein: CATSLSGAGNQPQHF.

The chain joins TRBV12-3 or TRBV12-4 to TRBJ1-1, with D unclear. The CDR3 sequence is 14 residues long. Trimming removed 2 bases at V and 7 bases at J, with 14 bases between. CDR3 loop: CASSLTVYGDEAFF. DNA for the CDR3: TGTGCCAGCAGTTTAACAGTGTACGGAGATGAAGCTTTCTTT.

This chain joins TRBV10-1 and TRBJ2-1, with D tentatively TRBD1 (5 bases). The CDR3 sequence is 12 residues long. With 7 bases removed from V and 13 bases from J, the gap between germline ends came to 17 bases. Germline loops: CDR1 WNHNN, CDR2 SYGVQD (reference sequence). The CDR3 spells CASMSREGIQFF. CDR3 sequence (DNA): TGCGCCAGCATGTCCAGGGAAGGGATTCAGTTCTTC.

This clonotype was recorded many times. The chain employs TRBV2 and TRBJ2-7; perhaps TRBD1 as D (6 bases). V dropped 6 bases and J dropped 5 bases, with 17 bases sitting between them. Germline CDR1 and CDR2: SNHLY and FYNNEI. The CDR3 has 14 amino acids. The CDR3 coding sequence is TGTGCCAGCAGACCGACCCGGACAGTCCACGAGCAGTACTTC. This translates into CASRPTRTVHEQYF.

This clonotype came up many times. This rearrangement joins TRBV5-1 to TRBJ2-7; D is perhaps TRBD1 (6 bases). From germline, CDR1 is SGHRS and CDR2 YFSETQ. The CDR3 is 15 amino acids. Trimming cost V 0 bases and J 2 bases, with 12 bases left between them. CDR3 nucleotides: TGCGCCAGCAGCTTGGATTCGGACAGAACCTACGAGCAGTACTTC. Amino acids: CASSLDSDRTYEQYF.

This clonotype came up a few times. The CDR3 loop reads CASSARWADTQYF. For the CDR3, the DNA is TGTGCCAGCAGCGCGCGGTGGGCTGATACGCAGTATTTT. This chain connects TRBV7-2 to TRBJ2-3; no clear D. V gave up 5 bases and J gave up 6 bases, with 12 bases separating them. The CDR3 loop spans 13 amino acids. The germline gives CDR1 SGHTA, CDR2 FQGNSA.

This chain connects TRBV3-1 to TRBJ1-2; D remains ambiguous. CDR1 is LGHDT and CDR2 is YNNKEL in the germline V gene (reference sequence). This CDR3 comprises 14 residues. Trimming stripped 0 bases from V and 8 bases from J, with 13 bases between. The CDR3 loop is CASSQDLGGPGYTF. DNA for the CDR3: TGTGCCAGCAGCCAAGATTTGGGAGGGCCCGGCTACACCTTC.

This clonotype was observed at least ten times. The chain is built from TRBV20-1 and TRBJ2-7, with D perhaps matching TRBD2 (6 bases). The germline V gene has CDR1 DFQATT and CDR2 SNEGSKA (reference sequence). The V and J ends lost 1 base and 0 bases respectively, with 13 bases between them. The CDR3 runs to 15 residues. CDR3 residues: CSARVAGTSSYEQYF. DNA for the CDR3: TGCAGTGCTAGAGTGGCAGGGACTTCCTCCTACGAGCAGTACTTC.

This clonotype occurred many times. The chain employs TRBV24-1 and TRBJ2-1, with 12 positions matching TRBD2. This CDR3 spans 17 amino acids. The germline V gene has CDR1 KGHDR and CDR2 SFDVKD. V lost 4 bases to trimming and J lost 8 bases; unmatched junction nucleotides: 11. The CDR3 is CATSDSSGGGVVDEQFF. The CDR3 DNA follows: TGTGCCACCAGTGACTCTAGCGGGGGGGGGGTAGTCGATGAGCAGTTCTTC.

This clonotype showed up just a few times. Being one base from a much bigger clone, this may be a read error. The chain recombines TRBV24-1 with TRBJ2-3, with 7 bases that match TRBD2. Germline assignment: CDR1 KGHDR and CDR2 SFDVKD. The CDR3 loop spans 13 amino acids. The V segment lost 5 bases and the J segment 4 bases; nucleotides outside the gene matches: 2. Here the CDR3 reads CATSGEGPDTQYF. The CDR3 coding sequence is TGTGCCACCAGTGGGGAGGGACCAGATACGCAGTATTTT.

This clonotype was counted ten times or more. This sequence joins TRBV20-1 and TRBJ1-2; no clear D gene. Trimming shortened V by 0 bases and J by 8 bases, and 13 bases separated the two germline ends. The germline V gene has CDR1 DFQATT and CDR2 SNEGSKA (reference sequence). The CDR3 extends over 13 amino acids. CDR3 sequence reads: CSAREASSLGYTF. In DNA, the CDR3 is TGCAGTGCTAGAGAGGCTTCTTCCTTGGGCTACACCTTC.

This clonotype has at least ten counts. The V and J genes are TRBV5-1 and TRBJ2-7; 7 positions agree with TRBD1. The V gene's germline CDR1 is SGHRS and CDR2 YFSETQ. V was pared by 3 bases and J by 3 bases, with 9 bases of the junction left unmatched. This CDR3 is 15 amino acids long. The CDR3 reads CASSYLQGNRYEQYF. The CDR3 nucleotides read TGCGCCAGCAGCTATCTACAGGGGAATCGCTACGAGCAGTACTTC.